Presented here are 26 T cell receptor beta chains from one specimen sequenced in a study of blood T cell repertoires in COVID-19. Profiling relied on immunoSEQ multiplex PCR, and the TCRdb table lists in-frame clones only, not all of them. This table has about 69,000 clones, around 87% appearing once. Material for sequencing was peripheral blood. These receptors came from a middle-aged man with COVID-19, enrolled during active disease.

CDR3 nucleotide sequence: TGTGCCAGCAGCCTGACTAGCCTGCGATTGAATGAGCAGTTCTTC. Its protein is CASSLTSLRLNEQFF. V usage is TRBV28 and J usage is TRBJ2-1, with 7 bases that match TRBD2. Losses at the gene ends were 6 bases for V and 7 bases for J; bases not matched to a gene: 12. In germline, CDR1 is MDHEN, CDR2 SYDVKM. This CDR3 is built from 15 residues.

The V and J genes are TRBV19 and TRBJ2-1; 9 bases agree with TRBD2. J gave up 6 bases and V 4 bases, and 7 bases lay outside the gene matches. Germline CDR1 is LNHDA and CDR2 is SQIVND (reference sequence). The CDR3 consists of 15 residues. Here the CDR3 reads CASSSSGGGSNEQFF. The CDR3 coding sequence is TGTGCCAGTAGTAGTAGCGGGGGAGGCTCCAATGAGCAGTTCTTC.

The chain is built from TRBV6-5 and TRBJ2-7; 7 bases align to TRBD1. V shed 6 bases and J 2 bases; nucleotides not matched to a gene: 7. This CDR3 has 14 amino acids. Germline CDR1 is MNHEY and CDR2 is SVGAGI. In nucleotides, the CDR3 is TGTGCCAGCAGAGCAGCACAGGGGACCTACGAGCAGTACTTC. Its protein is CASRAAQGTYEQYF.

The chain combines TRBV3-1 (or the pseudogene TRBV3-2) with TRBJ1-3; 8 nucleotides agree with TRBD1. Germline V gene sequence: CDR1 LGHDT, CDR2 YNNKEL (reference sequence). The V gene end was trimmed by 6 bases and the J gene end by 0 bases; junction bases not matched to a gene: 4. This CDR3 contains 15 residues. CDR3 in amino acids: CASRRQGSSGNTIYF. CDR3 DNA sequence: TGTGCCAGCAGAAGACAGGGGAGCTCTGGAAACACCATATATTTT.

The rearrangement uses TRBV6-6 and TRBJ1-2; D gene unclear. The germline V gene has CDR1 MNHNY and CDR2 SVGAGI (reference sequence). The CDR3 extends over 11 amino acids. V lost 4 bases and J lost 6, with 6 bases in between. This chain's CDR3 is CASSWGDGYTF. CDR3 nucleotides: TGTGCCAGCAGTTGGGGAGATGGCTACACCTTC.

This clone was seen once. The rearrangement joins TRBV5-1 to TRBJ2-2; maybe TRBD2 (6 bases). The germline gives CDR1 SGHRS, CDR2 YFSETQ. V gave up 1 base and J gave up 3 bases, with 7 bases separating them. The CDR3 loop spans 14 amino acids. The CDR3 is CASSLPGDTGELFF. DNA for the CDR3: TGCGCCAGCAGCTTGCCGGGGGACACCGGGGAGCTGTTTTTT.

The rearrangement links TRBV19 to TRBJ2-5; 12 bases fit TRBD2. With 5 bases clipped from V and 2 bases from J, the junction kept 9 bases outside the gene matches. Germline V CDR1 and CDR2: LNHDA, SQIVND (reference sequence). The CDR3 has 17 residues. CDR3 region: CASSPRRLAGEQETQYF. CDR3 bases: TGTGCCAGTAGTCCCCGTCGACTAGCGGGGGAACAAGAGACCCAGTACTTC.

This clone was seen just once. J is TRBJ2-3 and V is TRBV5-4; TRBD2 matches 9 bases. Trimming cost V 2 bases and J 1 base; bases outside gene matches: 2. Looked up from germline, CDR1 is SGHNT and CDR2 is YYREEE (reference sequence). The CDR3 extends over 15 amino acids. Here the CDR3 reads CASSFVAGGTDTQYF. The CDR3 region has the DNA TGTGCCAGCAGCTTTGTAGCGGGGGGCACAGATACGCAGTATTTT.

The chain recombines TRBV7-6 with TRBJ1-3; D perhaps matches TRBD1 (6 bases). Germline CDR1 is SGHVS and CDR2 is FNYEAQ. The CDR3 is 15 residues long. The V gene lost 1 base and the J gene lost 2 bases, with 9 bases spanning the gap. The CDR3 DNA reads TGTGCCAGCAGCTTAGGCGACAGGCCTGGAAACACCATATATTTT. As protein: CASSLGDRPGNTIYF.

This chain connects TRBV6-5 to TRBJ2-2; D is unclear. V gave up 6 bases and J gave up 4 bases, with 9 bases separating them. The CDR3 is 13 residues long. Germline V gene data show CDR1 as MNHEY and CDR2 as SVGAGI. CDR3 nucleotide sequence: TGTGCCAGCAGGCTTGGCATCACCGGGGAGCTGTTTTTT. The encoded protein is CASRLGITGELFF.

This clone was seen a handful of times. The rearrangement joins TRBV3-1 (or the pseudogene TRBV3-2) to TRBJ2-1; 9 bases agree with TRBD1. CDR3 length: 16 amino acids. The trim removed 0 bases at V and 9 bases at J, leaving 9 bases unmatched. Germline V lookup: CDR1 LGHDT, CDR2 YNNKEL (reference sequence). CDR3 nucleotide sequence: TGTGCCAGCAGCCAAGAAGGGACAGGGAGCACGAGTGAGCAGTTCTTC. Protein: CASSQEGTGSTSEQFF.

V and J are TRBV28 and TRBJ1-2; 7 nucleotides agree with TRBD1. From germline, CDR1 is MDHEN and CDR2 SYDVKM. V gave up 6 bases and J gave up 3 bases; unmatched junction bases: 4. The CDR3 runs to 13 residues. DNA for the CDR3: TGTGCCAGCAGACAACAGGGGTACTATGGCTACACCTTC. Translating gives CASRQQGYYGYTF.

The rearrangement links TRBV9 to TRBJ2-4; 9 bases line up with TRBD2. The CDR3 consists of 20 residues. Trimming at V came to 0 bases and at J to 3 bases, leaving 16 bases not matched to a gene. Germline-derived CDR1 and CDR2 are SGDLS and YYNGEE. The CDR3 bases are TGTGCCAGCAGCGTAGCTGAGGGTAGCGGGGGCTCGAAGGGCAAAAACATTCAGTACTTC. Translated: CASSVAEGSGGSKGKNIQYF.

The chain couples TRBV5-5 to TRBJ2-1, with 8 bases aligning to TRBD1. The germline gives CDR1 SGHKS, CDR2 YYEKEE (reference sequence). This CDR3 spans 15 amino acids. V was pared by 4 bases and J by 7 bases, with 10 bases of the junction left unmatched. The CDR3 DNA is TGTGCCAGCAGCGACTTCGGACAGGGACGGAATGAGCAGTTCTTC. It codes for CASSDFGQGRNEQFF.

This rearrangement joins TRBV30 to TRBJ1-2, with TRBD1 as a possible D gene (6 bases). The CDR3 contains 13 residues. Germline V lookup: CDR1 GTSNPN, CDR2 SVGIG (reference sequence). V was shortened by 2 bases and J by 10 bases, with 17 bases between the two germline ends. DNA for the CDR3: TGTGCCTGGAGTTATCACAGGGATTCCGTCTACACCTTC. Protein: CAWSYHRDSVYTF.

The CDR3 spells CAGTGQGYYEQYF. In DNA, the CDR3 is TGTGCCGGCACGGGACAGGGATACTACGAGCAGTACTTC. The chain carries TRBV2 and TRBJ2-7; 9 nucleotides align to TRBD1. After removal of 11 bases from V and 3 bases from J, the junction contained 8 bases not matched to a gene. Germline V gene sequence: CDR1 SNHLY, CDR2 FYNNEI. CDR3 length equals 13 residues. The variable domain in full, with the rest retrieved from reference TRBV2 and TRBJ2-7, is EPEVTQTPSHQVTQMGQEVILRCVPISNHLYFYWYRQILGQKVEFLVSFYNNEISEKSEIFDDQFSVERPDGSNFTLKIRSTKLEDSAMYFCAGTGQGYYEQYFGPGTRLTVT.

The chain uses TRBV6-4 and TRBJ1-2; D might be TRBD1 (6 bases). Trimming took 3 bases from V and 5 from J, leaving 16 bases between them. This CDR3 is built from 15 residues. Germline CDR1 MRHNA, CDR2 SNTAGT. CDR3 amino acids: CASSESFGGPYGYTF. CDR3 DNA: TGTGCCAGCAGTGAGTCCTTCGGGGGGCCGTATGGCTACACCTTC.

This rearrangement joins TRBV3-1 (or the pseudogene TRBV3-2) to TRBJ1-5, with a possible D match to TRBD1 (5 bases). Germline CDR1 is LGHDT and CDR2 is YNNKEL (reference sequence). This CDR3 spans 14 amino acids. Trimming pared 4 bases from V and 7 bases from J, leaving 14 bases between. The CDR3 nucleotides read TGTGCCAGCAGCCCAGATACAGGCACCCAGCCCCAGCATTTT. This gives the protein CASSPDTGTQPQHF.

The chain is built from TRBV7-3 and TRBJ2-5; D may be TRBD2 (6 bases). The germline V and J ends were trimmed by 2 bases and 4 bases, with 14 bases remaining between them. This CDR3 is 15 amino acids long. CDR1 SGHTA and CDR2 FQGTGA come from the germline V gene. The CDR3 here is CASSLGEVAGETQYF. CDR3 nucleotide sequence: TGTGCCAGCAGCTTAGGGGAGGTCGCGGGAGAGACCCAGTACTTC. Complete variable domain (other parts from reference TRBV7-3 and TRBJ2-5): GAGVSQTPSNKVTEKGKYVELRCDPISGHTALYWYRQSLGQGPEFLIYFQGTGAADDSGLPNDRFFAVRPEGSVSTLKIQRTERGDSAVYLCASSLGEVAGETQYFGPGTRLLVL.

The CDR3: CASSTTSSHSLYTF. In nucleotides, the CDR3 is TGTGCCAGCAGTACAACCTCCTCACACAGCCTATACACCTTC. The chain is built from TRBV28 and TRBJ1-2; D is unclear. This CDR3 is built from 14 residues. The V gene lost 5 bases and the J gene lost 11 bases, with 21 bases spanning the gap. Germline V gene lookup returns CDR1 MDHEN and CDR2 SYDVKM.

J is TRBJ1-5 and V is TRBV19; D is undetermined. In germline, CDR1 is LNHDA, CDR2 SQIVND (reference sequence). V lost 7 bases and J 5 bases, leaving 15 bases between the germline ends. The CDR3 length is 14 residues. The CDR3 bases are TGTGCCAGTAAAGCCGGGGTGTGGGATCAGCCCCAGCATTTT. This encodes CASKAGVWDQPQHF.

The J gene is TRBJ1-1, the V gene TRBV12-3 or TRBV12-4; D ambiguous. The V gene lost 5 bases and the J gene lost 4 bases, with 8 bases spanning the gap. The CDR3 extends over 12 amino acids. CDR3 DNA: TGTGCCAGCAGTACAGAGAGCACTGAAGCTTTCTTT. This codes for CASSTESTEAFF.

CDR3 in DNA: TGTGCCAGCAGCTCGACGGACAGGGGCGGAAACACCATATATTTT. Translating it yields CASSSTDRGGNTIYF. This chain connects TRBV3-1 (or the pseudogene TRBV3-2) to TRBJ1-3, with 9 bases aligning to TRBD1. The V gene's germline CDR1 is LGHDT and CDR2 YNNKEL (reference sequence). The CDR3 length is 15 residues. V lost 5 bases, J lost 4 bases, and 6 bases stayed unmatched.

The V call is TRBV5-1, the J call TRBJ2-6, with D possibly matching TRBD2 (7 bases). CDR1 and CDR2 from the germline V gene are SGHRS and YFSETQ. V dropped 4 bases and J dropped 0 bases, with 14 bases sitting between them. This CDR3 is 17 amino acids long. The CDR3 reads CASSARGAYSGANVLTF. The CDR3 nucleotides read TGCGCCAGCAGCGCCCGGGGGGCCTACTCTGGGGCCAACGTCCTGACTTTC.

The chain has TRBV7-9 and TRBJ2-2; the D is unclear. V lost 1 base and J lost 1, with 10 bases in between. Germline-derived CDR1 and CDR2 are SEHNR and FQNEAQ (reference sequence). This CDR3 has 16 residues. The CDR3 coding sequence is TGTGCCAGCAGCTTAGAATCGGCAGGGAACACCGGGGAGCTGTTTTTT. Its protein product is CASSLESAGNTGELFF.

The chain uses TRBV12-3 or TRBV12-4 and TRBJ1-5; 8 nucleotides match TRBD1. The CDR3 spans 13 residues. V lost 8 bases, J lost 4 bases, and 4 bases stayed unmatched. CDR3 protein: CASGHRGNQPQHF. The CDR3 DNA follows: TGTGCCAGCGGCCACAGGGGGAATCAGCCCCAGCATTTT.